This T cell receptor (beta chain) is drawn from a study of control samples from healthy donors and cancer patients (dated by TCRdb to 2020 to 2022). The CDR3, cysteine through phenylalanine, is 17 amino acids long. Of the read, only the CDR3 DNA is kept; its 51 bases are in frame from base 1. The germline V gene yields SGHTS for CDR1 and YDEGEE for CDR2. At the junction V is shortened by 0 bases and J by 5 bases; bases outside the gene matches: 11. Library generation was performed with the immunoSEQ multiplex PCR assay. TCRdb took this table from immuneACCESS and kept in-frame rearrangements with V and J called. Such tables lack part of the clones; where checked against another copy, unresolved V genes explain under half of the gap, and the rest is unexplained. Present in this sample are 10,000 to 15,000 clones, around 87% of which were seen just once. Of the sample, less than 3.5% is held by the ten largest clones.

As for this clone: Its recognized antigen is unknown. The input lacks base qualities; no much larger clone sits a single base away.

The origin of this receptor is a male donor with melanoma. The V and J genes are TRBV5-8 and TRBJ2-1; TRBD2 aligns with 7 central bases. Sequenced sample: formalin-fixed, paraffin-embedded tissue. The nucleotide sequence reads TGTGCCAGCAGCTTGGACCGCTGGGCGGGGGAAAACAATGAGCAGTTCTTC. Its protein is CASSLDRWAGENNEQFF.